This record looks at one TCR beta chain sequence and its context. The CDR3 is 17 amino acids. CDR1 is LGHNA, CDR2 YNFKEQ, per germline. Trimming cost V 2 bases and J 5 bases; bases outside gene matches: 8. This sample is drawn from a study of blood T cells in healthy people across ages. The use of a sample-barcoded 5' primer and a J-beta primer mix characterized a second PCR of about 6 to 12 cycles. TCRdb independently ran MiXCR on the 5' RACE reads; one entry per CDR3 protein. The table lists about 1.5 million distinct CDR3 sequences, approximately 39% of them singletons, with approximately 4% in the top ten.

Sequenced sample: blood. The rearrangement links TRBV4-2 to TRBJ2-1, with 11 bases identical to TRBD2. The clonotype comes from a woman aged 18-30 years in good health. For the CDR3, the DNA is TGTGCCAGCAGCCAAACCATCGGGGGACTAGCGGACAATGAGCAGTTCTTC. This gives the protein CASSQTIGGLADNEQFF.